A selection of T cell receptor beta chains follows, all from one sample in a study of beta chain features in type 1 diabetes. Assay used: immunoSEQ multiplex PCR; TCRdb lists only in-frame clones, some missing. The top ten clones hold roughly 0.036% of a sample with 350,000 to 450,000 clones, approximately 14% of them seen once. Sequencing was carried out using naive CD4+ T cells from blood. The receptor set was obtained from a man aged 30 to 45 in good health. CDR3s include the opening cysteine and the closing phenylalanine or tryptophan. Fields, in order: J gene, clone size, D gene, V gene, CDR3 DNA, CDR3 protein. The D gene is left open where the match is weak. A clone size is listed for some rows: how often the clone was seen (once, few, many), or a class if it is expanded.

j_gene: TRBJ2-7; abundance: -; d_gene: -; v_gene: TRBV18; CDR3nt: TGTGCCAGCTCACAACGGGGGACCTACGAGCAGTACTTC; CDR3aa: CASSQRGTYEQYF
j_gene: TRBJ1-2; abundance: -; d_gene: -; v_gene: TRBV10-3; CDR3nt: TGTGCCATCAGTGAGTCTGGCGGCTACACCTTC; CDR3aa: CAISESGGYTF
j_gene: TRBJ2-1; abundance: -; d_gene: -; v_gene: TRBV13; CDR3nt: TGTGCCAGCAGCCGTCAGGGGCCGTATTACAATGAGCAGTTCTTC; CDR3aa: CASSRQGPYYNEQFF
j_gene: TRBJ1-5; abundance: -; d_gene: -; v_gene: TRBV14; CDR3nt: TGTGCCAGCAGCCTGAGCCGCACTCAGCCCCAGCATTTT; CDR3aa: CASSLSRTQPQHF
j_gene: TRBJ2-3; abundance: few; d_gene: TRBD1; v_gene: TRBV18; CDR3nt: TGTGCCAGCTCACACTTCCCCCCGACAGGGGGAGACACAGATACGCAGTATTTT; CDR3aa: CASSHFPPTGGDTDTQYF
j_gene: TRBJ2-6; abundance: many; d_gene: -; v_gene: TRBV28; CDR3nt: TGTGCCAGCAGTCTACAGGTACCTGGGGCCAACGTCCTGACTTTC; CDR3aa: CASSLQVPGANVLTF
j_gene: TRBJ2-1; abundance: few; d_gene: -; v_gene: TRBV15; CDR3nt: TGTGCCACCAGCAGAGATTGGGGGAATGAGCAGTTCTTC; CDR3aa: CATSRDWGNEQFF
j_gene: TRBJ2-7; abundance: few; d_gene: TRBD1; v_gene: TRBV5-1; CDR3nt: TGCGCCAGCACCCCCGGGACAGCCGCCTACGAGCAGTACTTC; CDR3aa: CASTPGTAAYEQYF
j_gene: TRBJ2-5; abundance: few; d_gene: -; v_gene: TRBV11-2; CDR3nt: TGTGCCAGCAGCCGACGGGACACCCAAGAGACCCAGTACTTC; CDR3aa: CASSRRDTQETQYF
j_gene: TRBJ1-4; abundance: few; d_gene: TRBD1; v_gene: TRBV9; CDR3nt: TGTGCCAGCAGCGGGAAGACAGGGGGTGATGCAACTAATGAAAAACTGTTTTTT; CDR3aa: CASSGKTGGDATNEKLFF
j_gene: TRBJ1-2; abundance: -; d_gene: -; v_gene: TRBV20-1; CDR3nt: TGCAGTGCTAGACAGAACTATGGCTACACCTTC; CDR3aa: CSARQNYGYTF
j_gene: TRBJ2-5; abundance: few; d_gene: -; v_gene: TRBV18; CDR3nt: TGTGCCAGCTCACGAGATAAGGTGGGGGAGACCCAGTACTTC; CDR3aa: CASSRDKVGETQYF
j_gene: TRBJ1-6; abundance: few; d_gene: TRBD1; v_gene: TRBV9; CDR3nt: TGTGCCAGCAGCGTAGGGGGACAGTTTAATTCACCCCTCCACTTT; CDR3aa: CASSVGGQFNSPLHF
j_gene: TRBJ2-3; abundance: few; d_gene: -; v_gene: TRBV29-1; CDR3nt: TGCAGCGTTTTAGGGACGGGCACAGATACGCAGTATTTT; CDR3aa: CSVLGTGTDTQYF
j_gene: TRBJ2-1; abundance: few; d_gene: TRBD2; v_gene: TRBV7-8; CDR3nt: TGTGCCAGCAGCTTACGGGAGGGGAATGAGCAGTTCTTC; CDR3aa: CASSLREGNEQFF
j_gene: TRBJ2-3; abundance: few; d_gene: TRBD1; v_gene: TRBV18; CDR3nt: TGTGCCAGCTCACCATTAGGACAGGGGATCCAGGGGTATTTT; CDR3aa: CASSPLGQGIQGYF
j_gene: TRBJ1-5; abundance: few; d_gene: TRBD1; v_gene: TRBV4-1; CDR3nt: TGCGCCAGCAGCCGACAGGGAGGCAATCAGCCCCAGCATTTT; CDR3aa: CASSRQGGNQPQHF
j_gene: TRBJ2-4; abundance: few; d_gene: TRBD1; v_gene: TRBV4-3; CDR3nt: TGCGCCAGCAGCCAAGATGGGGGACAGGGTTTTATTCAGTACTTC; CDR3aa: CASSQDGGQGFIQYF
j_gene: TRBJ2-3; abundance: -; d_gene: -; v_gene: TRBV7-2; CDR3nt: TGTGCCAGCAGCTTTTTACTGAAGCCAAAGGCCCCAGATACGCAGTATTTT; CDR3aa: CASSFLLKPKAPDTQYF
j_gene: TRBJ2-7; abundance: few; d_gene: TRBD2; v_gene: TRBV4-1; CDR3nt: TGCGCCAGCAGCCACGGGAGGAGCTCCTACGAGCAGTACTTC; CDR3aa: CASSHGRSSYEQYF
j_gene: TRBJ1-6; abundance: -; d_gene: TRBD1; v_gene: TRBV7-9; CDR3nt: TGTGCCAGCAGCTTAGGAAGGGGGCTGAATTCACCCCTCCACTTT; CDR3aa: CASSLGRGLNSPLHF
j_gene: TRBJ2-3; abundance: few; d_gene: -; v_gene: TRBV2; CDR3nt: TGTGCCAGCAGTAGGGTTCCAGGGAACCGTCGGACAGATACGCAGTATTTT; CDR3aa: CASSRVPGNRRTDTQYF
j_gene: TRBJ2-1; abundance: -; d_gene: -; v_gene: TRBV30; CDR3nt: TGTGCCTTTGGGATGGGGGCTAGCAATGAGCAGTTCTTC; CDR3aa: CAFGMGASNEQFF
j_gene: TRBJ1-1; abundance: -; d_gene: -; v_gene: TRBV5-1; CDR3nt: TGCGCCAGCAGCTCCACCCAGGTGGGGAACACTGAAGCTTTCTTT; CDR3aa: CASSSTQVGNTEAFF
j_gene: TRBJ2-6; abundance: -; d_gene: -; v_gene: TRBV29-1; CDR3nt: TGCAGCGTGCTCCCTGGGGGAGCCGGGGCCAACGTCCTGACTTTC; CDR3aa: CSVLPGGAGANVLTF
j_gene: TRBJ2-7; abundance: -; d_gene: -; v_gene: TRBV7-4; CDR3nt: TGTGCCAGCCCGTGGGCGGGCGAGCAGTACTTC; CDR3aa: CASPWAGEQYF
j_gene: TRBJ1-2; abundance: -; d_gene: -; v_gene: TRBV4-3; CDR3nt: TGCGCCAGCAGCCAAGACGGAACCTATGGCTACACCTTC; CDR3aa: CASSQDGTYGYTF
j_gene: TRBJ2-6; abundance: few; d_gene: -; v_gene: TRBV28; CDR3nt: TGTGCCAGCAGTAGCGACAGTGACTCTGGGGCCAACGTCCTGACTTTC; CDR3aa: CASSSDSDSGANVLTF
j_gene: TRBJ2-5; abundance: few; d_gene: TRBD1; v_gene: TRBV4-3; CDR3nt: TGCGCCAGCAGCCAGGGGGACAGCTTGAGCGAGACCCAGTACTTC; CDR3aa: CASSQGDSLSETQYF
j_gene: TRBJ1-1; abundance: -; d_gene: TRBD1; v_gene: TRBV10-3; CDR3nt: TGTGCCATGGGACCTAGCCAGGGGGCCTCTGAAGCTTTCTTT; CDR3aa: CAMGPSQGASEAFF
j_gene: TRBJ1-1; abundance: -; d_gene: -; v_gene: TRBV5-4; CDR3nt: TGTGCCAGCAGCTTGGGAGGAGGGAAAGCTTTCTTT; CDR3aa: CASSLGGGKAFF
j_gene: TRBJ2-1; abundance: few; d_gene: -; v_gene: TRBV9; CDR3nt: TGTGCCAGCAGCCTTAGTGGGGGACGATACAATGAGCAGTTCTTC; CDR3aa: CASSLSGGRYNEQFF
j_gene: TRBJ2-4; abundance: -; d_gene: -; v_gene: TRBV20-1; CDR3nt: TGCAGTGCTACCCTGGTTAACATTCAGTACTTC; CDR3aa: CSATLVNIQYF
j_gene: TRBJ2-3; abundance: -; d_gene: TRBD2; v_gene: TRBV5-6; CDR3nt: TGTGCCAGCAGCTTGTTTAGGGGCGGGAGGGCCCCAAACACAGATACGCAGTATTTT; CDR3aa: CASSLFRGGRAPNTDTQYF
j_gene: TRBJ2-1; abundance: -; d_gene: -; v_gene: TRBV7-7; CDR3nt: TGTGCTAGCAGCCCGAGAAGGAGCTCCTACAATGAGCAGTTCTTC; CDR3aa: CASSPRRSSYNEQFF